This T cell receptor beta chain was recovered during a study of OX40 agonist ivuxolimab in advanced cancers. Germline CDR1 reads GTSNPN; CDR2 reads SVGIG (reference sequence). V lost 5 bases and J lost 6, with 16 bases in between. The CDR3 length is 13 residues. The method was immunoSEQ multiplex PCR; TCRdb's version includes in-frame clones alone and lacks a portion of them. The table lists about 77,000 clones, around 87% of them singletons, with about 5.9% in the top ten. The clonotype comes from an adult with an advanced solid tumor such as melanoma, head and neck, liver or kidney cancer. The chain couples TRBV30 to TRBJ1-2; D might be TRBD1 (6 bases). This specimen was CD4+ or CD8+ T cells sorted from blood, taken in a trial of the OX40 agonist ivuxolimab. The CDR3 sequence: CAWSQGFKHGYTF. CDR3 DNA: TGTGCCTGGTCACAGGGTTTTAAGCATGGCTACACCTTC.